A single sample is the source of the 8 T cell receptor beta chains below, sequenced in a study of T and B cells in COVID-19 patients. Each TRB amplification used roughly 240-550 ng of genomic DNA from blood. TRB rearrangements were amplified by multiplex PCR with BIOMED2 TRB-A/B primers. Each CDR3 protein gets one entry after TCRdb re-called the multiplex PCR reads with MiXCR. Altogether 14,000 to 15,000 distinct CDR3 sequences are present, less than 30% being singletons, with the ten largest covering roughly 1.1%. Sequencing was performed on blood. These receptor sequences come from a human donor who had recovered from COVID-19.

This clonotype was seen a handful of times. The rearrangement links TRBV11-3 to TRBJ1-1, with TRBD1 as a possible D gene (5 bases). Trimming removed 2 bases from V and 5 bases from J, with 12 bases in between. The CDR3 loop spans 14 amino acids. Germline V gives CDR1 SGHNT, CDR2 YENEEA. This chain's CDR3 is CASSLLAGRTEAFF. The CDR3 DNA reads TGTGCCAGCAGCTTACTGGCAGGGCGTACTGAAGCTTTCTTT.

This clonotype was seen a handful of times. V usage is TRBV12-3 or TRBV12-4 and J usage is TRBJ1-3, with a weak D call TRBD1 (5 bases). CDR3 length equals 13 residues. V was clipped by 8 bases and J by 4 bases, with 12 bases between them. DNA of the CDR3: TGTGCCAGCGTTACAGGATTCGGAAACACCATATATTTT. Translated: CASVTGFGNTIYF.

This clonotype was recorded a few times. The chain carries TRBV18 and TRBJ1-1; D is undetermined. V lost 2 bases and J lost 4, with 8 bases in between. The CDR3 has 13 amino acids. Germline CDR1 and CDR2: KGHSH and LQKENI. CDR3 DNA: TGTGCCAGCTCACCAATTAGCACCACTGAAGCTTTCTTT. It codes for CASSPISTTEAFF.

This clonotype is medium-sized (0.01 to 0.1%) in the sample. This rearrangement joins TRBV19 to TRBJ2-7; 7 bases agree with TRBD1. Germline V gene lookup returns CDR1 LNHDA and CDR2 SQIVND (reference sequence). This CDR3 comprises 16 residues. J lost 0 bases, V lost 7 bases, and 12 bases had no gene match. CDR3 region: CASIGIGGDGSYEQYF. The CDR3 DNA is TGTGCCAGTATTGGAATAGGGGGCGATGGCTCCTACGAGCAGTACTTC. The variable domain in full, with the rest retrieved from reference TRBV19 and TRBJ2-7, is DGGITQSPKYLFRKEGQNVTLSCEQNLNHDAMYWYRQDPGQGLRLIYYSQIVNDFQKGDIAEGYSVSREKKESFPLTVTSAQKNPTAFYLCASIGIGGDGSYEQYFGPGTRLTVT.

The chain recombines TRBV14 with TRBJ2-6; 10 bases fit TRBD1. The CDR3 is made up of 18 amino acids. In germline, CDR1 is SGHDN, CDR2 FVKESK. V shed 5 bases, J shed 7 bases, and the junction held 14 bases outside the gene matches. The CDR3 sequence: CASSSEGQGTRAANVLTF. The DNA for the CDR3 is TGTGCCAGCAGCTCAGAGGGACAGGGGACTAGGGCAGCCAACGTCCTGACTTTC.

This chain links TRBV5-1 with TRBJ1-5; D is undetermined. The CDR3 extends over 15 amino acids. The germline V gene has CDR1 SGHRS and CDR2 YFSETQ. Trimming cost V 4 bases and J 6 bases, with 17 bases left between them. CDR3 DNA sequence: TGCGCCAGCAGCCTTCTCGGGGAGGTCAGTCAGCCCCAGCATTTT. Its translation is CASSLLGEVSQPQHF.

This clonotype was seen many times. CDR3: CASSYSAGASGANVLTF. The CDR3 DNA reads as TGTGCCAGCAGTTACTCGGCGGGGGCCTCTGGGGCCAACGTCCTGACTTTC. The gene calls are TRBV6-2 or TRBV6-3 and TRBJ2-6, with a possible D match to TRBD2 (7 bases). This CDR3 has 17 residues. Germline V gives CDR1 MNHEY, CDR2 SVGEGT. V dropped 0 bases and J dropped 0 bases, with 9 bases sitting between them.

The rearrangement uses TRBV15 and TRBJ1-1; 9 bases are a match to TRBD1. The CDR3 is 16 residues long. The trim removed 0 bases at V and 5 bases at J, leaving 7 bases unmatched. Looked up from germline, CDR1 is LNHNV and CDR2 is YYDKDF (reference sequence). The CDR3: CATSRDKGQGKTEAFF. The CDR3 DNA is TGTGCCACCAGCAGAGATAAGGGACAGGGAAAAACTGAAGCTTTCTTT.